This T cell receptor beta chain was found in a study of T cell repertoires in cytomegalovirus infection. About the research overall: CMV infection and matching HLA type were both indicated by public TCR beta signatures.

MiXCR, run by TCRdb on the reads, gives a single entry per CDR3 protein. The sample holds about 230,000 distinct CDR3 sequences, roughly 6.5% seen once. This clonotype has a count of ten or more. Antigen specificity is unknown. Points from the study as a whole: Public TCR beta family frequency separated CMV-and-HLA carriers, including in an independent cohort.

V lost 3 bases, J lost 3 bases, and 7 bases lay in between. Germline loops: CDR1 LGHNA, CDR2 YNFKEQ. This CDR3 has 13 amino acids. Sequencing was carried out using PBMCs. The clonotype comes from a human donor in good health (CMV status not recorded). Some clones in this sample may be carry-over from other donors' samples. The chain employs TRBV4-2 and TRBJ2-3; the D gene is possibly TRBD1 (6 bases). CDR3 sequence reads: CASSQGATDTQYF. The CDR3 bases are TGTGCCAGCAGCCAGGGGGCAACAGATACGCAGTATTTT.